The rows below give T cell receptor beta chains drawn from one sample of a study of cytomegalovirus exposure and HLA in healthy donors. Method: immunoSEQ multiplex PCR; TCRdb's copy keeps in-frame clones and lacks some. The table shows about 150,000 clones, with more than 70% occurring only once. Sample: PBMCs. Receptors originate from a man between 18 and 29 years old in good health and CMV-seropositive. Each CDR3 is given with its conserved first and last residue. A clone size is listed for some rows: how often the clone was seen (once, few, many), or a class if it is expanded.

>TRBJ1-2|NA|TRBV11-2
CASRSDRGNYGYTF
>TRBJ2-7|NA|TRBV28
CARKQGVVDSYEQYF
>TRBJ2-7|NA|TRBV5-4
CASSLEPSGRDLHYEQYF
>TRBJ2-7|NA|TRBV27
CASSPSGSSYEQYF
>TRBJ2-5|NA|TRBV14
CASSPGLGETQYF
>TRBJ2-5|NA|TRBV9
CASSVGGAGLVETQYF
>TRBJ2-1|once|TRBV28
CASREAHEQFF
>TRBJ1-2|NA|TRBV6-6
CASSSTTGTNYGYTF
>TRBJ1-5|NA|TRBV5-5
CASSRPEGRVPQHF
>TRBJ2-1|NA|TRBV29-1
CSVGLAGYNEQFF